A single TCR beta chain is shown here with its context. This clonotype was recorded at least ten times. There is no known antigen for this receptor. No base qualities exist here, and no much larger clone lies one base off it. The CDR3 has 14 amino acids, counting the end cysteine and phenylalanine. Only CDR3 DNA is held: 42 bases, read in frame from base 1. V is reduced by 2 bases and J by 1 base, leaving a spacing of 8 bases between them. From a lookup of the germline V gene, CDR1 and CDR2 are SGHTA and FQGNSA. The sample comes from a study of blood T cells in healthy people across ages (dated by TCRdb to between 2014 and 2017). Study-wide context: In model experiments, template switching captured about one uniquely barcoded TCR beta cDNA molecule for every two T cells. The study measured age-related changes in TCR beta repertoire diversity using deep sequencing normalized with unique cDNA molecular identifiers. Donors were grouped into four age groups: young (average roughly 17 years), middle-aged (about 38), aged (about 60) and long-lived (82). To avoid experimental bias, donors of different ages were randomly spread across the sequencing lanes. For two donors (one aged 18 to 30 and one aged 80 or older), the study analyzed two additional independent replicas of 1 million unique cDNA reads from the same blood draw. Overall study results and their limits: Estimates of total diversity from one million sequenced T cells were regarded as lower bounds and underestimates. Compared with the aged group, the long-lived group had more naive CD4+ T cells, fewer expanded clones and increased TCR diversity, suggesting age selection. Because the CMV infection status of the donors was unknown, age-related changes in expanded clonotypes may potentially have been confounded. Observed TCR beta diversity per million T cells fell roughly linearly with age, and a significant reduction was already apparent by age roughly 40. There was a strong correlation between observed TCR beta diversity and the percentage of naive T cells measured by flow cytometry. Conclusive comparison of naive and antigen-experienced compartments was prevented by the profiling of bulk unsorted PBMCs.

Donors were 35 to 40 systemically healthy Caucasian individuals from Russia aged about 6 to 100 years. Around 10 milliliters of peripheral blood were collected from each donor into EDTA-treated Vacutainer tubes. Ficoll-Paque density-gradient centrifugation was used to isolate PBMCs, with at least 7 million per sample. Total RNA was extracted from PBMCs with Trizol reagent, with at least 6 micrograms obtained per sample. Naive CD45RAhigh/CD27high T cell percentages were measured by flow cytometry on a PBMC aliquot from every donor. The library was prepared using 5' RACE. Reads for this sample came from an Illumina HiSeq 2500. A second roughly 7 to 12 cycle PCR used a sample-barcoded 5' primer and a J-beta primer mix. A unique molecular identifier was introduced onto each TCR beta cDNA molecule by a template-switch 5' adaptor carrying 12 random nucleotides. At least 3 million CDR3-containing paired-end reads were obtained from each sample. All of the RNA was converted into first-strand cDNA using the Mint cDNA synthesis kit, with a TRBC-specific oligonucleotide serving as the primer. Following uracil-DNA glycosylase treatment, a first 18-cycle PCR with universal primers M1SS and BC2_uni_R was performed on all cDNA. On the authors' methods: For normalization, 1 million high-quality reads, each with a distinct molecular identifier, were randomly selected from each sample. Reads sharing molecular identifiers were discarded rather than binned into consensus sequences. MiTCR, with a Q25 quality threshold and the strictest error-elimination algorithm, was used for CDR3 identification, clonotype clustering and error correction. A nonparametric unseen species model using Euler transformation provided a lower-bound estimate of total TCR beta diversity. In-frame beta chains were kept once TCRdb had trimmed the public reads at Q25 with fastp and called clones with MiXCR. Every CDR3 protein is listed once, alongside the most common genes and DNA of its rows. What appears here as the V and J calls and clone size reflects TCRdb's work, not the paper's. Present in this sample are roughly 700,000 distinct CDR3 sequences, roughly 30% of which were seen just once. The ten largest clones capture less than 20% of the sample.

This sequence uses TRBV7-2 and TRBJ2-5; no D segment can be confidently identified. Sequenced sample: blood. The TCR comes from a woman of 80 years or more in good health. Donor details come from another sample of the same person, matched by shared clones. The DNA sequence is TGTGCCAGCAGCTTAAGTCTCAGCCAAGAGACCCAGTACTTC. This codes for CASSLSLSQETQYF.